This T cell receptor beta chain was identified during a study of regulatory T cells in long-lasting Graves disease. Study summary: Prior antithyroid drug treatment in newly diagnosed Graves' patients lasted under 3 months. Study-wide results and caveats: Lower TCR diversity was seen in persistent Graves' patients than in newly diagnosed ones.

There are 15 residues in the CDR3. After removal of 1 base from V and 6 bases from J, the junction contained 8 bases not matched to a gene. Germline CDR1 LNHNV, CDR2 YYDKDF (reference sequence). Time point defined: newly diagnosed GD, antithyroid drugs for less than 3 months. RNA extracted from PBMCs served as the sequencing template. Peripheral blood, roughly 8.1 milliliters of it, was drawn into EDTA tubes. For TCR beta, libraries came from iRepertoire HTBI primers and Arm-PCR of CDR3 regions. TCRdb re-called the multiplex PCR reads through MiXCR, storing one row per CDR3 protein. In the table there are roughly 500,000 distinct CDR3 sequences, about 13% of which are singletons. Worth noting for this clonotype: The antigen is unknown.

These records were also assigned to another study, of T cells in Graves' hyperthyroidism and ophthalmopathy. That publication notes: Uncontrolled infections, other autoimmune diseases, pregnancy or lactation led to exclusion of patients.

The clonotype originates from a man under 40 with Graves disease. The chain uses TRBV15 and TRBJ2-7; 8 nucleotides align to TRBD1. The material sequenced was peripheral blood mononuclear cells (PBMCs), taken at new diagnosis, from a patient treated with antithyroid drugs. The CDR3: CATSRVDRGLSEQYF. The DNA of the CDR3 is TGTGCCACCAGCAGAGTTGACAGGGGCCTCTCCGAGCAGTACTTC. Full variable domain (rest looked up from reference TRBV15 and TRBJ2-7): DAMVIQNPRYQVTQFGKPVTLSCSQTLNHNVMYWYQQKSSQAPKLLFHYYDKDFNNEADTPDNFQSRRPNTSFCFLDIRSPGLGDTAMYLCATSRVDRGLSEQYFGPGTRLTVT.